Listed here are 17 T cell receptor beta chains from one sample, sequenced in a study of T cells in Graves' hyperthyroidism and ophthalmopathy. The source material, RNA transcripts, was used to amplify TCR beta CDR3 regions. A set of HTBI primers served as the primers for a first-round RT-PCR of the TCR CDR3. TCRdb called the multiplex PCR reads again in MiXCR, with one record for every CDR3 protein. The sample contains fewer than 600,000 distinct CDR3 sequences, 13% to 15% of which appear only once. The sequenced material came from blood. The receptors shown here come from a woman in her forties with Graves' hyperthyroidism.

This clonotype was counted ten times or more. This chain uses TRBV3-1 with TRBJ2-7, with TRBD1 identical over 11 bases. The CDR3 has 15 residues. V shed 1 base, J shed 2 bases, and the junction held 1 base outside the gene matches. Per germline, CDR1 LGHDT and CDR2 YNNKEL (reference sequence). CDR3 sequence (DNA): TGTGCCAGCAGCCAAGGGGACAGGGGGACCTACGAGCAGTACTTC. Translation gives CASSQGDRGTYEQYF.

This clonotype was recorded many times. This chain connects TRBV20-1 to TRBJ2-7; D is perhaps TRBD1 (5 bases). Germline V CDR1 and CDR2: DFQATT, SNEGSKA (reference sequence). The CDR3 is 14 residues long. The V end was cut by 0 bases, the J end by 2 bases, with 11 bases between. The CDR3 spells CSARDGARTYEQYF. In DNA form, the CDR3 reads TGCAGTGCTAGAGATGGGGCCAGGACCTACGAGCAGTACTTC.

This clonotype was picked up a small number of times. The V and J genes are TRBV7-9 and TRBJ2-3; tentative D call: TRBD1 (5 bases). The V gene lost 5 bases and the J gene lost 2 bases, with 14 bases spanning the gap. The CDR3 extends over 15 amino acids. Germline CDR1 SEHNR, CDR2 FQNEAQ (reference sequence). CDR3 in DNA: TGTGCCAGCAGCCCAATGGGGCGAATCACAGATACGCAGTATTTT. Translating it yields CASSPMGRITDTQYF.

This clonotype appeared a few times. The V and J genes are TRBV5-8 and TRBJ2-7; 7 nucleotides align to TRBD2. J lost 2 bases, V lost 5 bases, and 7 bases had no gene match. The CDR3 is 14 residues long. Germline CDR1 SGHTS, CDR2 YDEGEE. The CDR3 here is CASRPLADPYEQYF. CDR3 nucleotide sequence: TGTGCCAGCAGACCGCTAGCGGACCCCTACGAGCAGTACTTC.

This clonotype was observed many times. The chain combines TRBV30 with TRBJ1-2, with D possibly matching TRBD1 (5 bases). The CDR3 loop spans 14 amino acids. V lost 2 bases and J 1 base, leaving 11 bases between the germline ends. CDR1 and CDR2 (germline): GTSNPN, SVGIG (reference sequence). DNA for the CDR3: TGTGCCTGGAGTTTCGGGGCTGTTAACTATGGCTACACCTTC. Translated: CAWSFGAVNYGYTF.

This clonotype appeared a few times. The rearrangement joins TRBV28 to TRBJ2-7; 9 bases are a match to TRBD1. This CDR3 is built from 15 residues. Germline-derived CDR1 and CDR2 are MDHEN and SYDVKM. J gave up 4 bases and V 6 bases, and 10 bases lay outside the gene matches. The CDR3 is CASRPIRDRVYEQYF. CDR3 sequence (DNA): TGTGCCAGCAGACCGATCCGGGACAGGGTTTACGAGCAGTACTTC.

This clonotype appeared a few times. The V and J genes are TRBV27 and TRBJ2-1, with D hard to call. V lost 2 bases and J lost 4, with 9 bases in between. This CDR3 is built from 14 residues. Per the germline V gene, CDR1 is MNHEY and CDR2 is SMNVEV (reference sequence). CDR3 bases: TGTGCCAGCAGTTTAGACACTATTTACAATGAGCAGTTCTTC. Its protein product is CASSLDTIYNEQFF.

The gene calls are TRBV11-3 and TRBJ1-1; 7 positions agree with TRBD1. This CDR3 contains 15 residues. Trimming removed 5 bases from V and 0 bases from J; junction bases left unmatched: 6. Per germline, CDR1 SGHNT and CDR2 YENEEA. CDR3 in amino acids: CASSLGQLLNTEAFF. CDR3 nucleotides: TGTGCCAGCAGCCTGGGACAGCTACTGAACACTGAAGCTTTCTTT.

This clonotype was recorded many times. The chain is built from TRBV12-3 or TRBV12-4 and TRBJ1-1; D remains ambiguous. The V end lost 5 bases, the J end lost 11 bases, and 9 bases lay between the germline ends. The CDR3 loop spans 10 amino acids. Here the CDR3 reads CASSGPPAFF. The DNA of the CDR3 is TGTGCCAGCAGTGGACCTCCTGCTTTCTTT.

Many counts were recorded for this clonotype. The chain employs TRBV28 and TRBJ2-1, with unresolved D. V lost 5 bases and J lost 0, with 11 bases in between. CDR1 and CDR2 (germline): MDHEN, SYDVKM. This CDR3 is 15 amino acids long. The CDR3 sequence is CASSHIPSSYNEQFF. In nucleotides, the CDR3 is TGTGCCAGCAGTCACATACCGAGCTCCTACAATGAGCAGTTCTTC.

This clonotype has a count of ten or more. DNA for the CDR3: TGTGCCAGCAGCTTGGGACCGGGGGGCCCTGAAGCTTTCTTT. Amino acid sequence: CASSLGPGGPEAFF. The rearrangement uses TRBV5-8 and TRBJ1-1; possibly TRBD1 for D (6 bases). V was cut by 0 bases and J by 6 bases, with 12 bases left in between. Germline CDR1 reads SGHTS; CDR2 reads YDEGEE. This CDR3 region has 14 residues.

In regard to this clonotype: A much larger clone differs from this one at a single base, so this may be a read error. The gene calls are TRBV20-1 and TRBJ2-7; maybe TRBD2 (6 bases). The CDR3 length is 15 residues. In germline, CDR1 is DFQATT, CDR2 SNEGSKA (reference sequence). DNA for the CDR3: TGCAGTGCTAGAGTGGCGCAGGGCGGGACCTACAAGCAGTACTTC. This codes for CSARVAQGGTYKQYF.

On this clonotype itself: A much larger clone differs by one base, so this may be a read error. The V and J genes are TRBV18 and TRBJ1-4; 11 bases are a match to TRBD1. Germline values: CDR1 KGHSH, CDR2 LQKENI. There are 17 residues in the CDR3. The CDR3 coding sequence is TGTGCCAGCTCACCCCAATGGACAGGGGGCGGGAATGGAAAACTGTTTTTT. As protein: CASSPQWTGGGNGKLFF. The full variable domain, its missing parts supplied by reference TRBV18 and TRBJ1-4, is NAGVMQNPRHLVRRRGQEARLRCSPMKGHSHVYWYRQLPEEGLKFMVYLQKENIIDESGMPKERFSAEFPKEGPSILRIQQVVRGDSAAYFCASSPQWTGGGNGKLFFGSGTQLSVL.

The CDR3: CAWSPLNPYGTDTQYF. The CDR3 DNA is TGTGCCTGGAGTCCATTAAACCCTTATGGCACAGATACGCAGTATTTT. The chain has TRBV30 and TRBJ2-3; unclear D gene. The germline V gene has CDR1 GTSNPN and CDR2 SVGIG (reference sequence). Trimming took 2 bases from V and 1 from J, leaving 16 bases between them. This CDR3 is built from 16 residues.

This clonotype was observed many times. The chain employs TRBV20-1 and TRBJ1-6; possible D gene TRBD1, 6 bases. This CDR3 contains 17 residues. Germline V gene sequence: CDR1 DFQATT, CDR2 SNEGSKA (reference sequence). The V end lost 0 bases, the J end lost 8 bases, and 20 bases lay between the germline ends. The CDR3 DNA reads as TGCAGTGCTAGAGATCTTAGGGACACCCTAAGGGATTCACCCCTCCACTTT. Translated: CSARDLRDTLRDSPLHF.

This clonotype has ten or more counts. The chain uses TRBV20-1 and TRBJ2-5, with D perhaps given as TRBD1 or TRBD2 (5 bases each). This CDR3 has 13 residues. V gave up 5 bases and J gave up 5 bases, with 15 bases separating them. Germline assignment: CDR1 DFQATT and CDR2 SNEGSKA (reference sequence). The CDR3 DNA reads TGCAGTGCTGATGGGACCTACGGTGAGACCCAGTACTTC. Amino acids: CSADGTYGETQYF.

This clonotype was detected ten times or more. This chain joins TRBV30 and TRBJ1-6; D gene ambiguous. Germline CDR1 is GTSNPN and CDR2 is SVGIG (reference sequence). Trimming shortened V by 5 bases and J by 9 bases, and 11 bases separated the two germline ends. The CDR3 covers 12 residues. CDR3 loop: CAWDSNGSPLHF. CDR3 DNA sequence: TGTGCCTGGGATTCCAATGGTTCACCCCTCCACTTT.